This T cell receptor (beta chain) was sequenced in a study of cytomegalovirus exposure and HLA in healthy donors (dated by TCRdb to about 2017). In terms of the full investigation: In an earlier analysis of 587 of the donors, approximately 260 Gb of sequence data and some 100 million unique TCR beta sequences from roughly 200 million T cells were reported. Because of strong linkage in the cohort, roughly five DR-DQ haplotypes were treated as single units for association and clustering. The number of typed donors differed by locus: about 629-630 for A, B, C, DRB1 and DQB1; approximately 530 for DQA1; about 600 for DPA1; and about 470 for DPB1. Rather than using new phenotypic data, the later analysis identified candidate immune exposures from TCR beta sequences and from how often those sequences occurred across donors. Across approximately 400 genotyped donors of the cohort, an average of roughly 230,000 unique TCR beta nucleotide sequences per donor were sequenced, and roughly 20% of those sequences were non-productive. Besides the first cohort of roughly 700 subjects, a separate validation cohort made up of roughly 120 different subjects was used. Alongside the repertoire data, information on donor age, sex, ethnicity and CMV serostatus was compiled. The study was designed to test whether signatures of past pathogen exposure could be identified by cataloging public T cell receptors. Every discovery cohort repertoire had been produced on one sequencing platform. In a later analysis, previously published TCR beta repertoires from 666 donors were re-analyzed and high-resolution HLA genotyping was added so that TCR occurrence patterns could be studied. Among the approximately 400 genotyped donors, around 81% belonged to the genetic ancestry cluster associated with self-reported Caucasian donors. The study used immunosequencing to profile the T cell repertoires of approximately 690 subjects and linked those repertoires to cytomegalovirus serostatus. A later genetic analysis used genome-wide SNP genotypes for about 55% of the 666 donors, treating that subset as a discovery cohort. Both class I and class II loci were covered by HLA typing, at four-digit resolution. In an earlier analysis of 587 of the donors, high-throughput TCR beta sequencing was used to judge whether each TCR beta V gene segment behaved as functional or pseudogenic. An early release covering about 600 HLA-typed donors comprised about 310 gigabases of sequencing data and approximately 85 million unique TCR sequences. To predict cytomegalovirus infection status, the study combined high-throughput TCR immunosequencing, statistical association of individual TCRs with disease status, and machine learning. Study-wide findings and limitations: An association between a missense DCLRE1C variant and V-gene and J-gene trimming of TCR beta chains was found in a later genetic analysis and replicated in an independent cohort. Correlated functional status among segregating V segments might be attributable to linkage disequilibrium, but an unknown experimental factor could not be ruled out. In a later analysis, the rate of TCR association differed among HLA loci, with DRB1 alleles having the most associated TCRs and HLA-C alleles having the fewest. In a later analysis, most CMV-associated TCR beta chains were found to appear HLA-restricted, with HLA associations seemingly driven largely by CMV exposure. Broadly in line with IMGT annotations, most TCR beta V segments showed up in productive rearrangements about 87% or about 30% of the time in an earlier analysis of under 700 of the donors. Most TCR sequences were seen in very few donors, while some public TCRs were found in many individuals. In this cohort, only TCR beta chains were sequenced, and detectable features were limited by the absence of alpha or paired-chain data. Sequencing depth was assumed to be roughly uniform across donors in the presence/absence analyses, though that assumption may not hold. Assigning TCR associations to individual alleles was difficult when HLA alleles, especially DR and DQ, strongly co-occurred. Because counts were too low, seventeen rarely observed V segments, including chromosome 9 orphons, were excluded from the earlier analysis of 587 of the donors. According to a later genetic analysis, donors in an Asian-associated ancestry cluster had fewer N-insertions in productive TCRs than the approximately 650-donor mean. Immune exposure information for the cohort was limited to CMV serostatus. According to the authors, the approach could potentially be generalized to other disease states and immunological phenotypes. Compared with equally common non-associated chains, HLA-associated TCR beta chains in a later analysis were more clonally expanded and had lower generation probabilities. HLA typing was unavailable for some donors at each locus, so association tests used only the typed subset. A few of the identified cytomegalovirus-associated TCR beta chains were confirmed in vitro to be specific for cytomegalovirus antigens. The classifier was reported to diagnose cytomegalovirus status with high specificity and sensitivity in both the original and validation cohorts. According to a later analysis, parvovirus B19, influenza, CMV and Epstein-Barr virus appeared linked to several top co-occurrence clusters. A further reported finding was that TCR beta sequences accurately predicted the HLA-A and HLA-B alleles for most subjects in the first cohort. The study gave a list of 150 to 200 TCR beta chains associated with cytomegalovirus. The sequencing pipeline was judged likely to have produced a cluster of highly shared sequence variants as a technical artifact. A later analysis associated around 16,000 TCR beta sequences with specific HLA alleles at a false discovery rate of 0.05.

The method was the immunoSEQ multiplex PCR assay. For the multiplex PCR, a mixture combining 60 forward primers for TCR Vbeta segments and 13 reverse primers for TCR Jbeta segments was used. Amplification of the CDR3 region of rearranged TCR beta genes was performed with a multiplex PCR assay on genomic DNA. The Illumina HiSeq System was used to sequence the amplified TCR beta libraries as 87-base-pair reads. In the source study's methods: A later analysis tallied roughly 76 million unique TCR beta chains across the 700 or so repertoires, and about 10 million of those chains were shared by two or more donors. Raw reads were error-corrected and collapsed into unique sequences by a nearest-neighbor algorithm in which closely related sequences were merged to remove PCR and sequencing errors. V, D and J gene segments were assigned by aligning CDR3 sequences to IMGT reference sequences. For a sequence to be retained, a match of at least six nucleotides was required to both a V gene segment and a J gene segment. Rearrangements were called productive when the CDR3 lacked stop codons and stayed in frame with V and J; all others were non-productive. Following IMGT convention, CDR3 was defined as the stretch from the second conserved V-encoded cysteine to the conserved J-encoded phenylalanine. The earlier analysis of roughly 590 of the donors excluded sequences that lacked an unambiguous match to a single V gene segment. In an earlier analysis of 450 to 700 of the donors, V segments were called functional above 56.7% productive rearrangements and were called segregating when the between-donor standard deviation exceeded 5%. A statistical classification framework was developed to diagnose cytomegalovirus status using the catalog of TCR beta chain sequences. V and J gene assignment, in a later analysis, came from comparing TCR nucleotide sequences with IMGT/GENE-DB human TR gene sequences. Using the TCRdist pipeline, a later analysis assigned CDR3 sequences along with most-parsimonious VDJ recombination scenarios. In a later analysis, every TCR beta chain was defined by the combination of its CDR3 amino acid sequence and its V-gene family, and reads without a unique V-gene family were dropped. A later analysis removed several hundred highly shared, low-generation-probability nucleotide sequences to deal with suspected cross-contamination and a sequencing artifact. In a later analysis, a clonal expansion index was calculated for each public chain from normalized within-repertoire ranks of inferred template counts. In a later analysis, generation probabilities were computed using a VDJ recombination model fitted to out-of-frame rearrangements, and the results were checked against IGoR. In a later analysis, TCR-TCR, TCR-HLA and TCR-CMV co-occurrence was scored with hypergeometric tests, and a repertoire-size bias correction was applied to TCR pairs. To estimate false discovery rates, a later analysis permuted the HLA or CMV assignments 20 times. In a later analysis, co-occurring TCRs were grouped with DBSCAN, and TCRdist sequence similarity was added when clustering was performed within HLA-allele-positive subsets. Repertoires with fewer than 30,000 or more than 120,000 public chains were left out of co-occurrence clustering, as were a handful of repertoires with anomalous nucleotide sharing. In its TCRdb copy, this immuneACCESS table keeps in-frame sequences only and misses some clones. Where compared with another copy, unresolved V genes explain less than half of these, and the others have no known cause. The D gene and trimming were derived from the DNA, and the V and J assignments and clone size from that table. Present in this sample are 150,000 or so clones, about 74% of which were seen just once. The ten largest make up more than 3% of the sample.

About this clone itself: What antigen it recognizes has not been identified. Per-base qualities were not stored, and no clone one base away is much larger.

In total, 666 healthy bone marrow donors made up the cohort. At the time of sampling, all cohort members were nominally healthy, though unrecorded immune exposures were likely present. The donor tested CMV seronegative and was one of the 352 seronegative cohort members. Every donor gave a peripheral blood sample, and the peripheral blood mononuclear cells from that sample were used for TCR beta sequencing. Genomic DNA extraction from the blood cell samples was performed with the Qiagen DNeasy Blood Extraction Kit. This receptor was obtained from a male donor in good health and CMV-seronegative. The sequencing sample was made of PBMCs.

The CDR3 sequence is CASSEPRSNNSPLHF. The DNA is as follows: TGTGCCAGCAGTGAACCGAGGTCGAATAATTCACCCCTCCACTTT. The V and J genes are TRBV25-1 and TRBJ1-6; no D gene call is confident. Inclusive of the bounding cysteine and phenylalanine, the CDR3 is 15 residues long. Kept here is only the CDR3 DNA, which spans 45 bases and is read in frame from base 1. The CDR1 and CDR2 encoded by the germline V gene are MGHDK and SYGVNS. At the junction V is shortened by 2 bases and J by 5 bases, with 10 bases in between.